This TCR beta chain was sequenced during a study of cytomegalovirus exposure and HLA in healthy donors. With 60 Vbeta and 13 Jbeta primers, the PCR was carried out. Profiled with immunoSEQ multiplex PCR; TCRdb holds only in-frame clones, not every one. This sample has 55,000 to 80,000 clones; over 70% occur once, and the top ten carry roughly 8%. V gave up 2 bases and J gave up 5 bases, with 9 bases separating them. CDR3 length equals 13 residues. Germline CDR1 MNHEY, CDR2 SMNVEV (reference sequence). Points from the study as a whole: Within an earlier analysis, most TCR beta V segments proved productive either about 87% or about 30% of the time. In a later analysis, approximately 15,000 TCR beta sequences were associated with HLA alleles at 0.05 false discovery rate.

About this clone itself: Its antigen is unknown.

This sequence originates from a man in his sixties in good health and CMV-seropositive. The sample comprised PBMCs. The chain combines TRBV27 with TRBJ1-1; D not certain. The CDR3 DNA reads as TGTGCCAGCAGTTTAAGGAGGGAGACTGAAGCTTTCTTT. Translating it yields CASSLRRETEAFF.